Presented here are 30 T cell receptor beta chains from one specimen sequenced in a study of shared clonotypes between healthy human individuals. The method was immunoSEQ multiplex PCR; TCRdb's version includes in-frame clones alone and lacks a portion of them. The data contain about 700,000 clones, 74% of them singletons. The sequenced sample consisted of memory CD4+ T cells sorted from blood. Specified subset: CD45RA-negative fraction. The receptors come from a woman in her twenties or thirties in good health.

This chain connects TRBV25-1 to TRBJ2-7, with 7 bases lining up with TRBD2. Germline V gene data show CDR1 as MGHDK and CDR2 as SYGVNS. The CDR3 length is 13 residues. The V segment lost 7 bases and the J segment 7 bases; nucleotides outside the gene matches: 10. DNA for the CDR3: TGTGCCAGCACCCAGCGGGACGGTGTGGAGCAGTACTTC. Translated: CASTQRDGVEQYF.

The chain links TRBV28 to TRBJ1-2; D ambiguous. Germline CDR1 reads MDHEN; CDR2 reads SYDVKM. The CDR3 consists of 11 residues. The V and J ends lost 3 bases and 6 bases respectively, with 5 bases between them. CDR3 loop: CASSFLNGYTF. The CDR3 nucleotides read TGTGCCAGCAGTTTCCTCAATGGCTACACCTTC.

The V call is TRBV28, the J call TRBJ2-2; no definite D call. Germline V gives CDR1 MDHEN, CDR2 SYDVKM. V lost 5 bases and J lost 1, with 11 bases in between. CDR3 size: 15 residues. As DNA, the CDR3 is TGTGCCAGCAGTCCATCCTACGTGAACACCGGGGAGCTGTTTTTT. It specifies CASSPSYVNTGELFF. The whole variable domain, filled in from reference TRBV28 and TRBJ2-2, reads DVKVTQSSRYLVKRTGEKVFLECVQDMDHENMFWYRQDPGLGLRLIYFSYDVKMKEKGDIPEGYSVSREKKERFSLILESASTNQTSMYLCASSPSYVNTGELFFGEGSRLTVL.

DNA for the CDR3: TGTGCCAGCACCGGTTCCTGGAACACTGAAGCTTTCTTT. Amino acid sequence: CASTGSWNTEAFF. The rearrangement links TRBV28 to TRBJ1-1; D ambiguous. The V gene lost 7 bases and the J gene lost 1 base, with 10 bases spanning the gap. Per germline, CDR1 MDHEN and CDR2 SYDVKM. CDR3 length equals 13 residues.

To note about this clone: Other DNA sequences in this specimen translate into the identical CDR3. The chain links TRBV30 to TRBJ1-4; D is unclear. Per germline, CDR1 GTSNPN and CDR2 SVGIG (reference sequence). Trimming took 0 bases from V and 0 from J, leaving 5 bases between them. The CDR3 extends over 14 amino acids. The CDR3 coding sequence is TGTGCCTGGAGTGTATCGGCAACTAATGAAAAACTGTTTTTT. Protein sequence: CAWSVSATNEKLFF.

The rearrangement links TRBV2 to TRBJ1-3; the match to TRBD1 covers 7 bases. The junction had 5 bases not matched to a gene; V was cut back by 5 bases and J by 4 bases. This CDR3 contains 14 residues. Germline V gene lookup returns CDR1 SNHLY and CDR2 FYNNEI. DNA for the CDR3: TGTGCCAGCAGTCCACAGGGGTACGGAAACACCATATATTTT. This encodes CASSPQGYGNTIYF. The variable domain in full, completed from reference TRBV2 and TRBJ1-3, reads EPEVTQTPSHQVTQMGQEVILRCVPISNHLYFYWYRQILGQKVEFLVSFYNNEISEKSEIFDDQFSVERPDGSNFTLKIRSTKLEDSAMYFCASSPQGYGNTIYFGEGSWLTVV.

This chain connects TRBV19 to TRBJ1-2, with D possibly TRBD1 on 6 matching bases. Germline CDR1 is LNHDA and CDR2 is SQIVND (reference sequence). The germline V and J ends were trimmed by 3 bases and 5 bases, with 22 bases remaining between them. This CDR3 comprises 17 residues. CDR3 sequence reads: CASSIAGAYRGGYGYTF. The CDR3, as DNA: TGTGCCAGTAGTATTGCGGGGGCCTATCGCGGTGGGTATGGCTACACCTTC.

This clone was found a few times. The chain is built from TRBV5-1 and TRBJ1-4, with 8 positions matching TRBD1. V gave up 2 bases and J gave up 7 bases; unmatched junction bases: 7. This CDR3 region has 15 residues. Germline CDR1 reads SGHRS; CDR2 reads YFSETQ. CDR3 sequence (DNA): TGCGCCAGCAGCTTCGGACAGGGAGTAGGTGAAAAACTGTTTTTT. Protein product: CASSFGQGVGEKLFF. Drawing the rest from reference TRBV5-1 and TRBJ1-4, the complete variable domain is KAGVTQTPRYLIKTRGQQVTLSCSPISGHRSVSWYQQTPGQGLQFLFEYFSETQRNKGNFPGRFSGRQFSNSRSEMNVSTLELGDSALYLCASSFGQGVGEKLFFGSGTQLSVL.

J is TRBJ2-7 and V is TRBV7-9, with D tentatively TRBD1 (6 bases). Germline CDR1 SEHNR, CDR2 FQNEAQ (reference sequence). The CDR3 runs 13 residues. V lost 2 bases and J 5 bases, leaving 10 bases between the germline ends. CDR3 in DNA: TGTGCCAGCAGCTTAACAGGGTTGGACGAGCAGTACTTC. As protein: CASSLTGLDEQYF.

This chain connects TRBV12-5 to TRBJ1-1; possible D gene TRBD1, 5 bases. CDR1 and CDR2 from the germline V gene are LGHNT and FRNRAP. Deletions cut 6 bases from V and 5 bases from J, with 19 bases between. The CDR3 spans 15 residues. CDR3 region: CASGRFYGGRTEAFF. The CDR3, as DNA: TGTGCTAGTGGGCGTTTTTATGGGGGTCGGACTGAAGCTTTCTTT.

The rearrangement joins TRBV5-1 to TRBJ2-7; tentative D call: TRBD1 (6 bases). The CDR3 is 14 amino acids. The V end was cut by 5 bases, the J end by 1 base, with 13 bases between. Germline V gene lookup returns CDR1 SGHRS and CDR2 YFSETQ. The CDR3 loop is CASSFRTESYEQYF. In nucleotides, the CDR3 is TGCGCCAGCAGTTTTAGGACAGAATCCTACGAGCAGTACTTC.

CDR3 loop: CASSQARGRGADTQYF. For the CDR3, the DNA is TGCGCCAGCAGCCAAGCCCGGGGGAGGGGGGCAGATACGCAGTATTTT. This chain uses TRBV4-1 with TRBJ2-3; D possibly corresponds to TRBD2 (7 bases). With 1 base removed from V and 4 bases from J, the gap between germline ends came to 15 bases. The CDR3 extends over 16 amino acids. Germline V gives CDR1 MGHRA, CDR2 YSYEKL.

V and J are TRBV14 and TRBJ2-7; 9 bases line up with TRBD1. V trimming: 3 bases; J trimming: 1 base; junction bases outside the gene matches: 7. This CDR3 is built from 16 residues. Looked up from germline, CDR1 is SGHDN and CDR2 is FVKESK. CDR3 sequence reads: CASSQHGTGRSYEQYF. The CDR3 DNA follows: TGTGCCAGCAGCCAGCACGGGACAGGGCGATCCTACGAGCAGTACTTC.

This rearrangement joins TRBV4-1 to TRBJ2-5, with a tentative D call TRBD2 (5 bases). Germline V gives CDR1 MGHRA, CDR2 YSYEKL. The length of the CDR3 is 20 residues. V lost 0 bases, J lost 1 base, and 24 bases lay in between. CDR3 DNA sequence: TGCGCCAGCAGCCAAGATCCCTCCGTTCCAGCGGAAAGTTCCCAAGAGACCCAGTACTTC. It encodes CASSQDPSVPAESSQETQYF.

This clone came up once. Other DNA sequences of this sample code for an identical CDR3. V gene TRBV2 combines with J gene TRBJ2-2; TRBD1 agrees at 11 bases. V lost 8 bases and J lost 6; bases outside the gene matches: 5. Germline CDR1 SNHLY, CDR2 FYNNEI. This CDR3 comprises 14 residues. CDR3 bases: TGTGCCAGCGGGGGGACAGGGGGTGCCGGGGAGCTGTTTTTT. Protein: CASGGTGGAGELFF.

The chain links TRBV6-5 to TRBJ2-7; 7 nucleotides agree with TRBD2. V lost 10 bases and J lost 4; bases outside the gene matches: 7. This CDR3 has 12 amino acids. CDR1 is MNHEY, CDR2 SVGAGI, per germline. In DNA, the CDR3 is TGTGCCACAAGGCGGGAGCCGTACGAGCAGTACTTC. This translates into CATRREPYEQYF.

The chain links TRBV11-3 to TRBJ2-7; D gene unclear. The CDR3 extends over 13 amino acids. Germline-derived CDR1 and CDR2 are SGHNT and YENEEA. Trimming cost V 5 bases and J 3 bases, with 11 bases left between them. DNA for the CDR3: TGTGCCAGCAGCCTGGGATCAATCTACGAGCAGTACTTC. As protein: CASSLGSIYEQYF.

The chain uses TRBV19 and TRBJ2-5, with 9 bases lining up with TRBD2. Germline trimming cut 4 bases from V and 3 bases from J; bases unmatched to any gene: 12. The CDR3 totals 17 residues. The germline V gene has CDR1 LNHDA and CDR2 SQIVND (reference sequence). The CDR3 protein is CASSNKYSVAGEETQYF. CDR3 bases: TGTGCCAGTAGTAACAAATACTCAGTAGCGGGAGAAGAGACCCAGTACTTC.

This clone has just one count. A much larger clone lies a single base off, so this may be a read error. Other DNA sequences in the sample encode the same CDR3. The chain is built from TRBV18 and TRBJ2-7; TRBD1 is a possible D gene (5 bases). CDR3 length: 13 residues. From germline, CDR1 is KGHSH and CDR2 LQKENI. Written as DNA, the CDR3 is TGTGCCAGCTCACCAGGGGCAGGGTACGAGCAGTATTTC. As protein: CASSPGAGYEQYF.

The chain is built from TRBV28 and TRBJ1-3; D is undetermined. The CDR3 is 16 amino acids. Deletions cut 3 bases from V and 0 bases from J, with 12 bases between. The V gene's germline CDR1 is MDHEN and CDR2 SYDVKM. CDR3 sequence reads: CASSLVGLTSGNTIYF. CDR3 DNA sequence: TGTGCCAGCAGTTTGGTCGGTTTAACCTCTGGAAACACCATATATTTT.

This clone was recorded only once. The chain is built from TRBV7-2 and TRBJ1-2; no firm D call. Trimming removed 7 bases from V and 0 bases from J, with 15 bases in between. Germline V gives CDR1 SGHTA, CDR2 FQGNSA. This CDR3 is built from 15 residues. The CDR3 sequence: CASTPLAGTNYGYTF. The CDR3 DNA follows: TGTGCCAGCACCCCACTAGCAGGAACTAACTATGGCTACACCTTC.

The V and J genes are TRBV2 and TRBJ1-5; D is undetermined. Trimming shortened V by 10 bases and J by 0 bases, and 13 bases separated the two germline ends. CDR1 is SNHLY and CDR2 is FYNNEI in the germline V gene. The CDR3 sequence is 14 residues long. CDR3 bases: TGTGCCACTACTGAGACCTATAGCAATCAGCCCCAGCATTTT. This gives the protein CATTETYSNQPQHF.

The chain links TRBV6-5 to TRBJ2-5; 8 bases fit TRBD1. V dropped 5 bases and J dropped 2; count of bases not matched to a gene: 4. The V gene's germline CDR1 is MNHEY and CDR2 SVGAGI. The CDR3 length is 14 residues. The CDR3 DNA reads as TGTGCCAGCAGTCGGACAGGGCTACAAGAGACCCAGTACTTC. Translated, it gives CASSRTGLQETQYF.

The DNA of the CDR3 is TGTGCCAGCAGCCGCCATGACAGTTCGGGAGAGACCCAGTACTTC. Translating it yields CASSRHDSSGETQYF. The chain combines TRBV7-9 with TRBJ2-5, with D maybe TRBD1 (5 bases). Germline lookup yields CDR1 SEHNR and CDR2 FQNEAQ (reference sequence). CDR3 length: 15 amino acids. Trimming shortened V by 5 bases and J by 4 bases, and 17 bases separated the two germline ends.

At least ten counts were recorded for this clone. CDR3 region: CASSQPTGGWYEQYF. The CDR3 nucleotides read TGTGCCAGCAGTCAACCAACAGGGGGATGGTACGAGCAGTACTTC. J is TRBJ2-7 and V is TRBV27; TRBD1 agrees at 8 bases. Germline V gene lookup returns CDR1 MNHEY and CDR2 SMNVEV (reference sequence). V was clipped by 5 bases and J by 4 bases; unmatched bases: 10. The CDR3 has 15 amino acids.

On this clone: A much larger clone lies one base from this, so it may be a read error. The same CDR3 is also encoded by other DNA sequences in this sample. The chain has TRBV5-4 and TRBJ2-5, with 10 nucleotides matching TRBD2. V trimming: 2 bases; J trimming: 4 bases; junction bases outside the gene matches: 5. The V gene's germline CDR1 is SGHNT and CDR2 YYREEE (reference sequence). The CDR3 extends over 15 amino acids. CDR3 in amino acids: CASSLAGGPGETQYF. CDR3 DNA sequence: TGTGCCAGCAGCTTAGCGGGAGGGCCAGGAGAGACCCAGTACTTC.

For this clone: The same CDR3 arises from other DNA sequences in this sample as well. V and J are TRBV2 and TRBJ2-5; D gene uncertain. The CDR3 is 12 amino acids. CDR1 and CDR2 from the germline V gene are SNHLY and FYNNEI. V gave up 2 bases and J gave up 5 bases, with 6 bases separating them. The CDR3 DNA sequence: TGTGCCAGCAGTGAACGCAGGGAGACCCAGTACTTC. Translation: CASSERRETQYF.

This clone was seen a handful of times. Other nucleotide sequences in the sample specify the same CDR3. The J gene is TRBJ2-3, the V gene TRBV27, with 8 nucleotides matching TRBD2. Germline V CDR1 and CDR2: MNHEY, SMNVEV (reference sequence). The CDR3 is made up of 16 amino acids. V lost 0 bases to trimming and J lost 1 base; unmatched junction nucleotides: 3. CDR3 amino acids: CASSLSPGGGTDTQYF. The CDR3 bases are TGTGCCAGCAGTTTATCGCCGGGAGGGGGCACAGATACGCAGTATTTT.

V usage is TRBV7-2 and J usage is TRBJ2-6; perhaps TRBD2 as D (5 bases). This CDR3 contains 15 residues. Germline V lookup: CDR1 SGHTA, CDR2 FQGNSA. The V and J ends lost 1 base and 4 bases respectively, with 8 bases between them. CDR3 bases: TGTGCCAGCAGCTTAGGGGCGGGCGGGGCCAACGTCCTGACTTTC. This encodes CASSLGAGGANVLTF.

This clone has a single count. The rearrangement links TRBV2 to TRBJ1-1; 7 nucleotides line up with TRBD1. V was pared by 4 bases and J by 5 bases, with 13 bases of the junction left unmatched. The CDR3 consists of 16 residues. The germline V gene encodes CDR1 SNHLY and CDR2 FYNNEI. CDR3 coding DNA: TGTGCCAGCAGTGGAGGATATGAGACAGGGCGAACTGAAGCTTTCTTT. Its protein product is CASSGGYETGRTEAFF. The entire variable domain, with the rest obtained from reference TRBV2 and TRBJ1-1, is as follows: EPEVTQTPSHQVTQMGQEVILRCVPISNHLYFYWYRQILGQKVEFLVSFYNNEISEKSEIFDDQFSVERPDGSNFTLKIRSTKLEDSAMYFCASSGGYETGRTEAFFGQGTRLTVV.